This is a list of T cell receptor beta chains from one sample in a study of blood T cell repertoires in COVID-19. The data were produced by immunoSEQ multiplex PCR, yet TCRdb's version contains in-frame clones alone and is incomplete. This sample carries about 170,000 clones, about 85% of them seen once, and the ten largest clones take roughly 1.1%. Material for sequencing was peripheral blood. Receptor source: a man aged 55-75 years who had recovered from COVID-19. CDR3s include the opening cysteine and the closing phenylalanine or tryptophan. Each record gives: V gene, clone size, D gene, J gene, CDR3 protein, CDR3 DNA. A D gene is named only where the DNA matches it firmly. Size is omitted from some rows. Given values are once, few, many or a class for expanded clones.

TRBV2	once	TRBD2	TRBJ2-1	CASSVRTAGAQGFF	TGTGCCAGTAGTGTGAGGACAGCGGGGGCACAAGGGTTCTTC
TRBV5-4	-	-	TRBJ1-2	CASSFYSVGAQGYTF	TGTGCCAGCAGCTTCTACTCCGTGGGGGCGCAGGGCTACACCTTC
TRBV19	-	-	TRBJ1-1	CASSIKRQGRMNTEAFF	TGTGCCAGTAGTATAAAGCGGCAGGGGCGCATGAACACTGAAGCTTTCTTT
TRBV19	-	TRBD2	TRBJ2-2	CASSNERRGVTGELFF	TGTGCCAGTAGTAACGAAAGGCGGGGGGTCACCGGGGAGCTGTTTTTT
TRBV7-8	-	-	TRBJ1-5	CASSLEGLGNQPQHF	TGTGCCAGCAGCTTAGAGGGGCTCGGCAATCAGCCCCAGCATTTT
TRBV7-2	once	TRBD2	TRBJ2-1	CASSLDGGGGPDNEQFF	TGTGCCAGCAGCTTAGACGGGGGCGGGGGGCCCGACAATGAGCAGTTCTTC
TRBV29-1	-	TRBD2	TRBJ2-3	CSVDWASGATDTQYF	TGCAGCGTTGATTGGGCTAGCGGGGCCACAGATACGCAGTATTTT
TRBV10-3	once	-	TRBJ2-7	CAISESQPGSPTNSYEQYF	TGTGCCATCAGTGAGTCTCAACCCGGCAGTCCTACTAACTCCTACGAGCAGTACTTC
TRBV3-1/TRBV3-2	-	TRBD1	TRBJ1-1	CASSQGQGQWRTEAFF	TGTGCCAGCAGCCAAGGACAGGGGCAATGGAGAACTGAAGCTTTCTTT
TRBV6-6	-	-	TRBJ2-1	CASSDSYSYNEQFF	TGTGCCAGCAGTGATAGTTACTCCTACAATGAGCAGTTCTTC
TRBV18	-	TRBD1	TRBJ1-1	CASSQTGDTEAFF	TGTGCCAGCTCTCAGACAGGGGACACTGAAGCTTTCTTT
TRBV9	-	-	TRBJ2-3	CASSPQTPTTDTQYF	TGTGCCAGCAGCCCTCAAACTCCCACCACAGATACGCAGTATTTT
TRBV7-2	-	TRBD1	TRBJ2-5	CASSLARQGAETQYF	TGTGCCAGCAGCTTAGCGCGACAGGGGGCGGAGACCCAGTACTTC
TRBV19	-	-	TRBJ2-7	CASSIGSVSYEQYF	TGTGCCAGTAGTATAGGTTCAGTCTCCTACGAGCAGTACTTC
TRBV3-1/TRBV3-2	-	TRBD1	TRBJ1-1	CASSQILPGTGKNTEAFF	TGTGCCAGCAGCCAAATTTTACCCGGGACAGGCAAGAACACTGAAGCTTTCTTT
TRBV6-5	-	TRBD2	TRBJ2-1	CATRTSGDEQFF	TGTGCCACCCGGACTAGCGGGGATGAGCAGTTCTTC
TRBV6-5	-	-	TRBJ2-2	CASSYRQLNTGELFF	TGTGCCAGCAGTTACAGACAACTGAACACCGGGGAGCTGTTTTTT
TRBV5-1	few	-	TRBJ1-2	CASSLTANYGYTF	TGCGCCAGCAGCTTGACAGCCAACTATGGCTACACCTTC
TRBV20-1	once	-	TRBJ2-1	CSARLDNEQFF	TGCAGTGCTAGACTAGACAATGAGCAGTTCTTC
TRBV6-6	-	TRBD1	TRBJ1-6	CASSRDRGNSPLHF	TGTGCCAGCAGCCGGGACAGGGGTAATTCACCCCTCCACTTT
TRBV30	-	TRBD1	TRBJ1-1	CAWSPDPSGGTEAFF	TGTGCCTGGAGCCCTGACCCGTCAGGGGGCACTGAAGCTTTCTTT
TRBV7-2	-	-	TRBJ2-1	CASSFLVGLGDEQFF	TGTGCCAGCAGCTTTCTAGTAGGGCTAGGGGATGAGCAGTTCTTC
TRBV27	few	-	TRBJ2-4	CASSPIVGPPLAKNIQYF	TGTGCCAGCAGTCCAATCGTGGGGCCACCACTAGCCAAAAACATTCAGTACTTC
TRBV11-1	-	TRBD1	TRBJ2-1	CASSLAGRRGPYNEQFF	TGTGCCAGCAGCTTAGCAGGTCGAAGGGGGCCCTACAATGAGCAGTTCTTC
TRBV3-1/TRBV3-2	-	TRBD1	TRBJ1-6	CASSEGQGHNSPLHF	TGTGCCAGCAGCGAAGGACAGGGTCACAATTCACCCCTCCACTTT
TRBV7-2	-	-	TRBJ1-1	CASSSFVNTEAFF	TGTGCCAGCAGCTCCTTCGTTAACACTGAAGCTTTCTTT
TRBV29-1	few	TRBD1	TRBJ1-1	CSVAPGQREAFF	TGCAGCGTTGCCCCGGGACAGCGAGAAGCTTTCTTT
TRBV27	-	-	TRBJ1-2	CATKSPGGGYTF	TGTGCCACCAAGTCCCCGGGGGGGGGCTACACCTTC
TRBV5-1	-	-	TRBJ1-1	CASSLWAGEAFF	TGCGCCAGCAGCTTGTGGGCCGGTGAAGCTTTCTTT
TRBV7-2	-	-	TRBJ2-5	CASSPREDAAQYF	TGTGCCAGCAGCCCCCGGGAAGACGCGGCCCAGTACTTC
TRBV10-3	-	TRBD1	TRBJ2-1	CAISDPQGTVGNEQFF	TGTGCCATCAGTGACCCACAGGGGACAGTTGGCAATGAGCAGTTCTTC
TRBV11-3	-	-	TRBJ1-4	CASSLDASSHEKLFF	TGTGCCAGCAGCTTAGATGCGAGTAGCCATGAAAAACTGTTTTTT
TRBV30	-	-	TRBJ1-5	CAWTPDRDSNQPQHF	TGTGCCTGGACTCCTGACAGAGATAGCAATCAGCCCCAGCATTTT
TRBV29-1	-	-	TRBJ2-4	CSVGGQGRTGNIQYF	TGCAGCGTCGGGGGGCAGGGGAGGACGGGAAACATTCAGTACTTC
TRBV10-3	-	-	TRBJ2-3	CAISADKPSTDTQYF	TGTGCCATCAGTGCGGACAAACCTAGCACAGATACGCAGTATTTT
TRBV7-3	-	TRBD1	TRBJ2-7	CASSMGTGDVGEQYF	TGTGCCAGCAGCATGGGGACAGGGGACGTGGGGGAGCAGTACTTC
TRBV4-2	-	-	TRBJ1-2	CASSQEQQGADYGYTF	TGTGCCAGCAGCCAAGAGCAGCAGGGCGCGGACTATGGCTACACCTTC
TRBV10-3	-	TRBD1	TRBJ1-5	CAISESKGGDGNQPQHF	TGTGCCATCAGTGAGTCGAAAGGGGGCGATGGCAATCAGCCCCAGCATTTT
TRBV10-3	-	TRBD1	TRBJ1-2	CAISESAQGAGGYTF	TGTGCCATCAGTGAGTCCGCACAGGGGGCAGGAGGCTACACCTTC
TRBV19	-	-	TRBJ2-2	CATRGAKWPGELFF	TGTGCCACCCGGGGGGCAAAATGGCCCGGGGAGCTGTTTTTT
TRBV28	once	-	TRBJ1-6	CASTEAEVYDSPLHF	TGTGCCAGCACAGAGGCAGAAGTGTATGATTCACCCCTCCACTTT
TRBV5-1	-	-	TRBJ2-5	CASSFQGQAETQYF	TGCGCCAGCAGCTTTCAGGGGCAGGCGGAGACCCAGTACTTC
TRBV7-9	-	-	TRBJ2-2	CASSVRPGAAGELFF	TGTGCCAGCAGCGTGCGTCCAGGGGCGGCCGGGGAGCTGTTTTTT